This T cell receptor (beta chain) came from a study of early T cells in non-severe SARS-CoV-2 infection. V was clipped by 3 bases and J by 7 bases, with 12 bases between them. The germline CDR1 and CDR2 sequences are DFQATT and SNEGSKA (reference sequence). The CDR3 is 13 amino acids. Study-level findings and limits: There was a bias toward anti-spike CD8 responses in VDJdb matching, which missed private and CD4 specificities.

This clonotype has ten or more counts. Its antigen is not identified. Individual cDNA molecules carried attached unique molecular identifiers. Each CDR3 protein gets one entry after TCRdb re-called the 5' RACE reads with MiXCR. The data contain 60,000 or so distinct CDR3 sequences, 9.5% to 15% of them seen just once; the ten biggest clones take up 4% to 5%. The clonotype was recovered from an adult who was a healthcare worker with PCR-confirmed SARS-CoV-2 infection or an uninfected control (not recorded which). V usage is TRBV20-1 and J usage is TRBJ1-4; the D is unclear. The sequenced material came from whole blood. CDR3 nucleotide sequence: TGCAGTGCTAGTTGGCTTGATAGTGAAAAACTGTTTTTT. It codes for CSASWLDSEKLFF.